The 20 T cell receptor beta chains reported below all come from one sample, sequenced in a study of T cell repertoires in aging, cancer and after chemotherapy. The template was genomic DNA from peripheral blood, not RNA. A mixed TRB-A/B primer pool amplified rearranged TRB by multiplex touch-down PCR. MiXCR was run by TCRdb on the multiplex PCR reads, yielding one entry per CDR3 protein. The sample records about 12,000 distinct CDR3 sequences, about 20% being singletons. Material: blood. The origin of the receptors is a human donor in good health.

This clonotype is termed medium-sized (0.01 to 0.1%). This rearrangement joins TRBV29-1 to TRBJ2-3; TRBD1 aligns across 7 bases. Germline lookup yields CDR1 SQVTM and CDR2 ANQGSEA. This CDR3 is built from 15 residues. V gave up 6 bases and J gave up 0 bases; unmatched junction bases: 9. The CDR3 DNA follows: TGCAGCGTCGCCCTGACAGGGTTAAGCACAGATACGCAGTATTTT. As protein: CSVALTGLSTDTQYF.

The rearrangement uses TRBV5-1 and TRBJ1-1; D call uncertain. Germline V CDR1 and CDR2: SGHRS, YFSETQ. CDR3 size: 13 residues. V shed 0 bases and J shed 5 bases, with 8 bases lying between them. CDR3 nucleotides: TGCGCCAGCAGCTTGGACGGAGGGACTGAAGCTTTCTTT. The encoded protein is CASSLDGGTEAFF.

This clonotype is deemed medium-sized (0.01 to 0.1%). The chain couples TRBV20-1 to TRBJ2-7; D is undetermined. The germline V and J ends were trimmed by 4 bases and 4 bases, with 14 bases remaining between them. The CDR3 has 13 residues. The germline gives CDR1 DFQATT, CDR2 SNEGSKA (reference sequence). The CDR3 sequence is CSATSVGKYEQYF. The CDR3 bases are TGCAGTGCTACCTCGGTGGGAAAGTACGAGCAGTACTTC.

This clonotype was picked up a small number of times. CDR3 region: CASSPVWGSRYEQYF. The CDR3 DNA is TGTGCCAGCTCACCCGTTTGGGGATCTCGATACGAGCAGTACTTC. J is TRBJ2-7 and V is TRBV18; D call uncertain. The CDR3 runs to 15 residues. Germline V gene data show CDR1 as KGHSH and CDR2 as LQKENI. V lost 3 bases and J 4 bases, leaving 16 bases between the germline ends.

By its share, this clonotype is medium-sized. The V and J genes are TRBV13 and TRBJ2-2; D uncertain. V gave up 5 bases and J gave up 2 bases, with 3 bases separating them. This CDR3 comprises 12 residues. The germline gives CDR1 PRHDT, CDR2 FYEKMQ (reference sequence). This chain's CDR3 is CASSLNTGELFF. Here the CDR3 DNA reads TGTGCCAGCAGCCTTAACACCGGGGAGCTGTTTTTT.

A few counts support this clonotype. This chain uses TRBV5-1 with TRBJ1-2, with 11 bases fitting TRBD1. Germline V gives CDR1 SGHRS, CDR2 YFSETQ. Trimming took 3 bases from V and 4 from J; bases not matched to a gene: 2. The CDR3 spans 14 residues. The CDR3 DNA follows: TGCGCCAGCAGCTCCGGGACAGGGGGCTATGGCTACACCTTC. Translating gives CASSSGTGGYGYTF.

This clonotype was seen ten or more times. This sequence joins TRBV7-3 and TRBJ2-1; 10 bases fit TRBD2. Germline V CDR1 and CDR2: SGHTA, FQGTGA. Trimming took 3 bases from V and 2 from J; bases not matched to a gene: 4. There are 16 residues in the CDR3. DNA for the CDR3: TGTGCCAGCAGCTTGAGCGGGGGGGATACCTACAATGAGCAGTTCTTC. It encodes CASSLSGGDTYNEQFF.

Many counts were recorded for this clonotype. The V call is TRBV30, the J call TRBJ2-1; TRBD1 matches at 9 bases. The trim removed 8 bases at V and 6 bases at J, leaving 5 bases unmatched. Germline-derived CDR1 and CDR2 are GTSNPN and SVGIG (reference sequence). The length of the CDR3 is 12 residues. Here the CDR3 DNA reads TGTGCCAAGGACAGGGGAATCAATGAGCAGTTCTTC. Its protein product is CAKDRGINEQFF.

This clonotype appeared many times. The rearrangement uses TRBV7-2 and TRBJ2-2; D is ambiguous. Trimming cost V 2 bases and J 0 bases, with 10 bases left between them. Germline values: CDR1 SGHTA, CDR2 FQGNSA. CDR3 size: 16 residues. As DNA, the CDR3 is TGTGCCAGCAGCTTAAACTGGGTCTCGAACACCGGGGAGCTGTTTTTT. Its translation is CASSLNWVSNTGELFF. Together with reference TRBV7-2 and TRBJ2-2, the CDR3 gives the full variable domain: GAGVSQSPSNKVTEKGKDVELRCDPISGHTALYWYRQSLGQGLEFLIYFQGNSAPDKSGLPSDRFSAERTGGSVSTLTIQRTQQEDSAVYLCASSLNWVSNTGELFFGEGSRLTVL.

This clonotype has more than one count but fewer than ten. The chain recombines TRBV20-1 with TRBJ2-1; tentative D call: TRBD2 (5 bases). The V and J ends lost 1 base and 9 bases respectively, with 16 bases between them. CDR1 is DFQATT and CDR2 is SNEGSKA in the germline V gene (reference sequence). CDR3 size: 14 residues. Here the CDR3 reads CSARVLADRGEQFF. The CDR3 DNA reads as TGCAGTGCTAGAGTCCTAGCCGATCGGGGTGAGCAGTTCTTC.

DNA for the CDR3: TGTGCCAGCAGTCCTAGGGGGACAGGGGTCTTTACCACCGGGGAGCTGTTTTTT. It codes for CASSPRGTGVFTTGELFF. This rearrangement joins TRBV27 to TRBJ2-2; 10 bases agree with TRBD1. V dropped 5 bases and J dropped 4; count of bases not matched to a gene: 13. The CDR3 extends over 18 amino acids. Germline assignment: CDR1 MNHEY and CDR2 SMNVEV (reference sequence).

The rearrangement uses TRBV2 and TRBJ2-3; D is unclear. The V and J ends lost 7 bases and 2 bases respectively, with 4 bases between them. CDR1 is SNHLY and CDR2 is FYNNEI in the germline V gene. The CDR3 contains 11 residues. The CDR3 region is CASMFTDTQYF. CDR3 coding DNA: TGTGCCAGCATGTTCACAGATACGCAGTATTTT. Combining the CDR3 with reference TRBV2 and TRBJ2-3 gives the whole variable domain EPEVTQTPSHQVTQMGQEVILRCVPISNHLYFYWYRQILGQKVEFLVSFYNNEISEKSEIFDDQFSVERPDGSNFTLKIRSTKLEDSAMYFCASMFTDTQYFGPGTRLTVL.

This clonotype appeared a single time. Written as DNA, the CDR3 is TGCAGCGTTCCCGGGACAGGGCTTAGCGACGAGCAGTACTTC. It yields the protein CSVPGTGLSDEQYF. The rearrangement links TRBV29-1 to TRBJ2-7; 9 bases align to TRBD1. V shed 5 bases and J 5 bases; nucleotides not matched to a gene: 10. Germline values: CDR1 SQVTM, CDR2 ANQGSEA. CDR3 length equals 14 residues.

The chain joins TRBV7-2 to TRBJ1-1, with 7 bases identical to TRBD1. There are 14 residues in the CDR3. Germline trimming cut 5 bases from V and 5 bases from J; bases unmatched to any gene: 8. CDR1 is SGHTA, CDR2 FQGNSA, per germline. The chain's CDR3 is CASSQNRGWTEAFF. DNA for the CDR3: TGTGCCAGCAGCCAAAACAGGGGTTGGACTGAAGCTTTCTTT.

This clonotype was picked up many times. This chain connects TRBV11-1 to TRBJ1-2; D is undetermined. The CDR3 totals 14 residues. Looked up from germline, CDR1 is SGHAT and CDR2 is FQDESV (reference sequence). V was trimmed by 3 bases and J by 1 base, leaving 9 bases between them. In nucleotides, the CDR3 is TGTGCCAGCAGCTTCAGTCGGGGTAACTATGGCTACACCTTC. Translation gives CASSFSRGNYGYTF.

This chain connects TRBV4-1 to TRBJ2-7; D is unclear. Per the germline V gene, CDR1 is MGHRA and CDR2 is YSYEKL. V was shortened by 0 bases and J by 0 bases, with 9 bases between the two germline ends. This CDR3 comprises 15 residues. The CDR3 DNA follows: TGCGCCAGCAGCCAAGAGCGTGCCAGCTCCTACGAGCAGTACTTC. Translation gives CASSQERASSYEQYF.

As DNA, the CDR3 is TGCGCCAGCAGCCTCACTATGAGCTATGGCTACACCTTC. It encodes CASSLTMSYGYTF. The J gene is TRBJ1-2, the V gene TRBV5-1; D is uncertain. Germline CDR1 is SGHRS and CDR2 is YFSETQ. The V and J ends lost 4 bases and 4 bases respectively, with 11 bases between them. The CDR3 contains 13 residues.

This clonotype was recorded a few times. The V and J genes are TRBV6-5 and TRBJ2-1; D is perhaps TRBD2 (6 bases). This CDR3 comprises 14 residues. V was clipped by 3 bases and J by 5 bases, with 11 bases between them. Germline-derived CDR1 and CDR2 are MNHEY and SVGAGI. The DNA for the CDR3 is TGTGCCAGCAGTTATTGGTCGGGAGACAATGAGCAGTTCTTC. This codes for CASSYWSGDNEQFF.

Regarding this clonotype: At one of its ends the junction is not consistent with the germline gene, which may arise from a read error. The chain joins TRBV20-1 to TRBJ2-2; D not resolved. The length of the CDR3 is 14 residues. Germline V lookup: CDR1 DFQATT, CDR2 SNEGSKA (reference sequence). CDR3: CSARDITNTGELFF. In DNA, the CDR3 is TGCAGTGCCAGAGATATTACGAACACCGGGGAGCTGTTTTTT.

V gene TRBV5-1 combines with J gene TRBJ2-1, with D maybe TRBD1 (5 bases). Germline V gives CDR1 SGHRS, CDR2 YFSETQ. This CDR3 region has 14 residues. The V and J ends lost 0 bases and 4 bases respectively, with 8 bases between them. The CDR3 DNA sequence: TGCGCCAGCAGCTTGGAGGGGCGATACAATGAGCAGTTCTTC. Translation: CASSLEGRYNEQFF.